Each of the 20 T cell receptor beta chains below was sequenced from the same sample in a study of cytomegalovirus exposure and HLA in healthy donors. The PCR employed 60 Vbeta primers together with 13 Jbeta primers. Assay used: immunoSEQ multiplex PCR; TCRdb lists only in-frame clones, some missing. The sample holds around 180,000 clones, around 80% seen once. Sample: PBMCs. The receptors stem from a woman between 40 and 55 years old in good health and CMV-seronegative.

The chain couples TRBV30 to TRBJ2-5; 8 nucleotides agree with TRBD2. The J call could be wrong; TRBJ2-7 is a better fit for the DNA end. This CDR3 contains 14 residues. Germline CDR1 GTSNPN, CDR2 SVGIG (reference sequence). The CDR3 DNA is TGTGCCTGGGAGTCCGGGACTAGAGGTCGCGAGCAGTACTTC. It yields the protein CAWESGTRGREQYF.

This clone has a handful of counts. The chain carries TRBV6-6 and TRBJ2-6; the match to TRBD1 covers 7 bases. The length of the CDR3 is 15 residues. The V gene's germline CDR1 is MNHNY and CDR2 SVGAGI (reference sequence). The V segment lost 7 bases and the J segment 1 base; nucleotides outside the gene matches: 4. The CDR3 region is CASTYRGSGANVLTF. The CDR3 DNA follows: TGTGCCAGCACCTACAGGGGATCTGGGGCCAACGTCCTGACTTTC.

This clone was seen just once. The chain has TRBV27 and TRBJ1-6, with 7 bases that match TRBD1. J gave up 2 bases and V 1 base, and 5 bases lay outside the gene matches. The germline V gene has CDR1 MNHEY and CDR2 SMNVEV (reference sequence). This CDR3 is built from 17 residues. The CDR3 region is CASSLLAGGTYNSPLHF. The CDR3 DNA follows: TGTGCCAGCAGTTTATTGGCAGGGGGAACCTATAATTCACCCCTCCACTTT.

The chain employs TRBV5-1 and TRBJ1-5; the D is unclear. Trimming left V 2 bases short and J 2 bases short, with 11 bases between. The CDR3 contains 15 residues. The germline V gene has CDR1 SGHRS and CDR2 YFSETQ. In DNA form, the CDR3 reads TGCGCCAGCAGCTTCGACCTCGGGGGCAATCAGCCCCAGCATTTT. This sequence encodes CASSFDLGGNQPQHF.

The chain has TRBV6-5 and TRBJ2-7; 9 bases match TRBD1. CDR3 length equals 15 residues. The junction had 9 bases not matched to a gene; V was cut back by 6 bases and J by 3 bases. Germline V gene lookup returns CDR1 MNHEY and CDR2 SVGAGI. CDR3 region: CASSRTGTGNYEQYF. The CDR3 DNA reads as TGTGCCAGCAGCCGTACCGGGACAGGGAACTACGAGCAGTACTTC.

The chain employs TRBV9 and TRBJ1-6, with 7 bases lining up with TRBD1. CDR3 length equals 13 residues. J was trimmed by 11 bases and V by 0 bases; bases with no gene match: 2. Germline values: CDR1 SGDLS, CDR2 YYNGEE. The CDR3 loop reads CASSVDQGAPLHF. The CDR3, as DNA: TGTGCCAGCAGCGTAGATCAGGGGGCACCCCTCCACTTT. Complete variable domain (other parts from reference TRBV9 and TRBJ1-6): DSGVTQTPKHLITATGQRVTLRCSPRSGDLSVYWYQQSLDQGLQFLIQYYNGEERAKGNILERFSAQQFPDLHSELNLSSLELGDSALYFCASSVDQGAPLHFGNGTRLTVT.

This chain connects TRBV7-2 to TRBJ2-1, with 10 bases matching TRBD2. CDR1 and CDR2 from the germline V gene are SGHTA and FQGNSA. This CDR3 is 14 amino acids long. The V segment lost 5 bases and the J segment 7 bases; nucleotides outside the gene matches: 5. The CDR3 DNA is TGTGCCAGCAGCCTAGGACTAGCGGAAAATGAGCAGTTCTTC. Amino acids: CASSLGLAENEQFF.

The V gene is TRBV7-3, the J gene TRBJ2-5, with 8 bases fitting TRBD2. Per germline, CDR1 SGHTA and CDR2 FQGTGA. Unmatched junction bases numbered 2, after V lost 0 bases and J lost 2 bases. The CDR3 contains 15 residues. The CDR3 reads CASSLTSGGQETQYF. The CDR3 DNA sequence: TGTGCCAGCAGCTTAACCAGCGGGGGACAAGAGACCCAGTACTTC.

The gene calls are TRBV7-9 and TRBJ2-6; D perhaps matches TRBD2 (5 bases). This CDR3 spans 14 amino acids. Germline assignment: CDR1 SEHNR and CDR2 FQNEAQ (reference sequence). Trimming took off 11 bases at V and 0 bases at J, with 11 bases between the two ends. DNA for the CDR3: TGTGCCTGCGGGTCGGCCTCTGGGGCCAACGTCCTGACTTTC. Translating gives CACGSASGANVLTF.

The V call is TRBV5-4, the J call TRBJ1-1, with D uncertain. The germline V gene encodes CDR1 SGHNT and CDR2 YYREEE (reference sequence). The length of the CDR3 is 14 residues. The V end was cut by 2 bases, the J end by 1 base, with 9 bases between. The CDR3: CASSLGLQNTEAFF. For the CDR3, the DNA is TGTGCCAGCAGCTTAGGACTGCAGAACACTGAAGCTTTCTTT.

The rearrangement uses TRBV5-1 and TRBJ2-3, with D perhaps TRBD2 (7 bases). Germline V gene data show CDR1 as SGHRS and CDR2 as YFSETQ. CDR3 length: 13 amino acids. Deletions cut 2 bases from V and 6 bases from J, with 10 bases between. CDR3 bases: TGCGCCAGCAGCTTCAGGGGAGGGGATACGCAGTATTTT. This encodes CASSFRGGDTQYF.

The chain has TRBV7-9 and TRBJ2-7, with a weak D call TRBD1 (6 bases). The CDR3 length is 13 residues. Germline CDR1 SEHNR, CDR2 FQNEAQ (reference sequence). The germline V and J ends were trimmed by 2 bases and 13 bases, with 18 bases remaining between them. The CDR3 region is CASSLNRVNLLYF. CDR3 in DNA: TGTGCCAGCAGCTTAAACAGGGTTAATCTTCTCTACTTC.

This chain uses TRBV19 with TRBJ1-2, with D possibly being TRBD1 (5 bases). V was clipped by 6 bases and J by 4 bases, with 12 bases between them. CDR1 is LNHDA, CDR2 SQIVND, per germline (reference sequence). The CDR3 covers 13 residues. Here the CDR3 reads CASSPRETYGYTF. CDR3 coding DNA: TGTGCCAGTAGCCCCAGGGAAACCTATGGCTACACCTTC.

This chain links TRBV7-8 with TRBJ1-5; tentatively, D is TRBD1 (5 bases). The CDR3 totals 17 residues. The germline CDR1 and CDR2 sequences are SGHVS and FQNEAQ. Trimming removed 0 bases from V and 0 bases from J, with 12 bases in between. The CDR3 protein is CASSLAQTTDSNQPQHF. The CDR3 coding sequence is TGTGCCAGCAGCTTAGCCCAGACGACAGATAGCAATCAGCCCCAGCATTTT.

The gene calls are TRBV18 and TRBJ1-1; perhaps TRBD1 as D (6 bases). The germline V and J ends were trimmed by 3 bases and 0 bases, with 11 bases remaining between them. Germline-derived CDR1 and CDR2 are KGHSH and LQKENI. CDR3 length: 15 residues. The CDR3 nucleotides are TGTGCCAGCTCACCCCTGACAGGCGTGAACACTGAAGCTTTCTTT. Its translation is CASSPLTGVNTEAFF.

This clone appeared a single time. This chain connects TRBV1 to TRBJ1-5; the table's TRBD1 call for D was not verified on the DNA. TRBV1 is an annotated pseudogene. The CDR3 extends over 18 amino acids. The CDR3 region is CTSSQDSNGTPSNQPQHF. CDR3 nucleotides: TGCACCAGCAGCCAAGATTCCAACGGGACACCTAGCAATCAGCCCCAGCATTTT.

The gene calls are TRBV5-1 and TRBJ2-5; 7 bases line up with TRBD2. V shed 4 bases and J 5 bases; nucleotides not matched to a gene: 5. This CDR3 spans 13 amino acids. The germline V gene has CDR1 SGHRS and CDR2 YFSETQ. DNA of the CDR3: TGCGCCAGCAGCGCACTAGCGTTGGAGACCCAGTACTTC. This gives the protein CASSALALETQYF. The whole variable domain, remainder taken from reference TRBV5-1 and TRBJ2-5, is KAGVTQTPRYLIKTRGQQVTLSCSPISGHRSVSWYQQTPGQGLQFLFEYFSETQRNKGNFPGRFSGRQFSNSRSEMNVSTLELGDSALYLCASSALALETQYFGPGTRLLVL.

The rearrangement links TRBV7-3 to TRBJ2-2; 10 nucleotides agree with TRBD2. The germline gives CDR1 SGHTA, CDR2 FQGTGA. The V and J ends lost 5 bases and 9 bases, in that order; junction bases with no gene match: 12. The CDR3 covers 16 residues. CDR3 protein: CASSPLLSGRARELFF. The CDR3 region has the DNA TGTGCCAGCAGCCCGCTCTTGAGCGGGAGGGCCCGGGAGCTGTTTTTT.

The J gene is TRBJ1-3, the V gene TRBV28, with 10 bases identical to TRBD1. J gave up 4 bases and V 6 bases, and 6 bases lay outside the gene matches. The CDR3 spans 15 residues. CDR1 MDHEN and CDR2 SYDVKM come from the germline V gene. This chain's CDR3 is CASRTGGAGGNTIYF. CDR3 bases: TGTGCCAGCAGGACAGGGGGCGCAGGCGGAAACACCATATATTTT.

The chain is built from TRBV15 and TRBJ1-1, with a possible D match to TRBD1 (5 bases). V shed 3 bases and J shed 6 bases, with 20 bases lying between them. This CDR3 region has 16 residues. Germline V gene sequence: CDR1 LNHNV, CDR2 YYDKDF (reference sequence). The CDR3 bases are TGTGCCACCAGCAGGCACGCAGGGTTTTCTAGGGCTGAAGCTTTCTTT. As protein: CATSRHAGFSRAEAFF. The complete variable domain, with remaining parts taken from reference TRBV15 and TRBJ1-1, reads DAMVIQNPRYQVTQFGKPVTLSCSQTLNHNVMYWYQQKSSQAPKLLFHYYDKDFNNEADTPDNFQSRRPNTSFCFLDIRSPGLGDTAMYLCATSRHAGFSRAEAFFGQGTRLTVV.